The rows below give T cell receptor beta chains drawn from one sample of a study of blood T cell repertoires in COVID-19. Some clones are missing from TCRdb's copy, which holds only in-frame ones; the method was immunoSEQ multiplex PCR. The data show tens of thousands of clones, with 87% seen just once and around 15% held by the top ten. The sample comprised peripheral blood. The receptors derive from a male donor with acute or convalescent COVID-19. Each CDR3 is given with its conserved first and last residue. D genes are given only for firm matches. Rows give clone size only sometimes, using once, few, many, or a class for an expanded clone.

CDR3: CASSISSGGAAETQYF
DNA: TGTGCCAGCAGCATCTCTAGCGGGGGGGCCGCGGAGACCCAGTACTTC
J: TRBJ2-5
D: TRBD2
size: .
V: TRBV7-2

CDR3: CASNTQGGYEKLFF
DNA: TGTGCCAGTAACACACAGGGTGGTTATGAAAAACTGTTTTTT
J: TRBJ1-4
D: .
size: few
V: TRBV19

CDR3: CASSRTGLNSPLHF
DNA: TGCGCCAGCAGCCGCACAGGGTTGAATTCACCCCTCCACTTT
J: TRBJ1-6
D: .
size: few
V: TRBV4-1

CDR3: CASSTRQGRVDGYTF
DNA: TGTGCCAGTAGTACCCGACAGGGTCGGGTTGATGGCTACACCTTC
J: TRBJ1-2
D: TRBD1
size: .
V: TRBV19

CDR3: CASNHLGGDRTEAFF
DNA: TGTGCCAGTAATCATCTGGGGGGGGATCGGACTGAAGCTTTCTTT
J: TRBJ1-1
D: .
size: .
V: TRBV19

CDR3: CASSLAGQGRFYGYTF
DNA: TGCGCCAGCAGCTTGGCGGGACAGGGGCGCTTCTATGGCTACACCTTC
J: TRBJ1-2
D: TRBD1
size: .
V: TRBV5-1

CDR3: CASTDPTGQKHNQPQHF
DNA: TGTGCCAGCACCGACCCCACGGGACAGAAACACAATCAGCCCCAGCATTTT
J: TRBJ1-5
D: TRBD1
size: .
V: TRBV28

CDR3: CASSHNRDYGYTF
DNA: TGTGCCAGCAGCCACAACAGGGACTATGGCTACACCTTC
J: TRBJ1-2
D: .
size: .
V: TRBV4-2

CDR3: CASSLGPLGSGNTIYF
DNA: TGTGCCAGCAGCTTAGGCCCCCTGGGCTCCGGAAACACCATATATTTT
J: TRBJ1-3
D: .
size: .
V: TRBV7-2

CDR3: CASSLALTPNTEAFF
DNA: TGTGCCAGCAGCTTAGCGCTGACACCGAACACTGAAGCTTTCTTT
J: TRBJ1-1
D: .
size: .
V: TRBV7-9

CDR3: CASSPPGQGRLGYTF
DNA: TGTGCCAGCAGTCCCCCGGGACAGGGACGTCTTGGCTACACCTTC
J: TRBJ1-2
D: TRBD1
size: .
V: TRBV27

CDR3: CASSQISGSGTNTGELFF
DNA: TGTGCCAGCAGCCAAATAAGCGGGTCGGGCACGAACACCGGGGAGCTGTTTTTT
J: TRBJ2-2
D: .
size: .
V: TRBV7-6

CDR3: CASTYLQETQYF
DNA: TGTGCCAGTACGTACCTACAAGAGACCCAGTACTTC
J: TRBJ2-5
D: .
size: .
V: TRBV19

CDR3: CASSKIRGRGTGNTIYF
DNA: TGTGCCAGCAGCAAAATAAGAGGGCGGGGGACTGGAAACACCATATATTTT
J: TRBJ1-3
D: .
size: few
V: TRBV21-1

CDR3: CAWSPTGGSEAFF
DNA: TGTGCCTGGAGTCCGACAGGGGGCTCTGAAGCTTTCTTT
J: TRBJ1-1
D: TRBD1
size: .
V: TRBV30

CDR3: CAQRADGDYGYTF
DNA: TGTGCCCAGCGAGCGGACGGGGACTATGGCTACACCTTC
J: TRBJ1-2
D: .
size: .
V: TRBV7-9

CDR3: CASSLGRGGANTQYF
DNA: TGTGCCAGCAGCTTGGGACGCGGGGGGGCCAATACGCAGTATTTT
J: TRBJ2-3
D: TRBD2
size: .
V: TRBV5-4

CDR3: CATSDLRVLTF
DNA: TGTGCCACCAGTGATTTACGGGTCCTGACTTTC
J: TRBJ2-6
D: .
size: .
V: TRBV24-1

CDR3: CASSTLTPGGTQYF
DNA: TGTGCCAGTAGTACCCTCACCCCCGGGGGTACGCAGTATTTT
J: TRBJ2-3
D: .
size: .
V: TRBV19

CDR3: CASRLTGTDNSPLHF
DNA: TGTGCCAGCAGATTAACCGGGACAGATAATTCACCCCTCCACTTT
J: TRBJ1-6
D: TRBD1
size: .
V: TRBV6-5

CDR3: CASSTGTGDFDEQFF
DNA: TGTGCCAGCTCAACCGGGACAGGGGACTTCGATGAGCAGTTCTTC
J: TRBJ2-1
D: TRBD1
size: few
V: TRBV18

CDR3: CASSLSGGTGNYEQYF
DNA: TGTGCCAGCAGTTTATCGGGGGGGACAGGTAACTACGAGCAGTACTTC
J: TRBJ2-7
D: .
size: .
V: TRBV27

CDR3: CASEGANYGYTF
DNA: TGTGCCAGCGAGGGGGCTAACTATGGCTACACCTTC
J: TRBJ1-2
D: .
size: .
V: TRBV12-3/TRBV12-4

CDR3: CASSLRGIYEQYF
DNA: TGTGCCAGCAGCTTACGGGGTATCTACGAGCAGTACTTC
J: TRBJ2-7
D: .
size: .
V: TRBV7-8

CDR3: CASSDGRGRNGYTF
DNA: TGTGCCAGCAGTGATGGCAGGGGGCGGAATGGCTACACCTTC
J: TRBJ1-2
D: TRBD1
size: .
V: TRBV25-1

CDR3: CASKGRDSGGNTIYF
DNA: TGTGCCAGCAAGGGGCGGGACAGCGGTGGAAACACCATATATTTT
J: TRBJ1-3
D: TRBD1
size: .
V: TRBV2

CDR3: CAISESRRSSAGDAGELFF
DNA: TGTGCCATCAGTGAGTCTAGGAGATCATCCGCAGGGGACGCCGGGGAGCTGTTTTTT
J: TRBJ2-2
D: .
size: .
V: TRBV10-3

CDR3: CASSEGTSGEHLSYEQYF
DNA: TGTGCCAGTAGTGAAGGGACTAGCGGGGAACACCTCTCCTACGAGCAGTACTTC
J: TRBJ2-7
D: TRBD2
size: .
V: TRBV19

CDR3: CASSSRAENSPLHF
DNA: TGTGCCAGTAGTTCACGTGCCGAGAATTCACCCCTCCACTTT
J: TRBJ1-6
D: .
size: .
V: TRBV19

CDR3: CASSFRLAGLAKNIQYF
DNA: TGTGCCAGCAGCTTCCGACTAGCGGGGTTAGCCAAAAACATTCAGTACTTC
J: TRBJ2-4
D: TRBD2
size: .
V: TRBV5-6

CDR3: CASHQVGSGESSTDTQYF
DNA: TGTGCCAGCCACCAGGTTGGCAGCGGGGAGTCAAGCACAGATACGCAGTATTTT
J: TRBJ2-3
D: TRBD2
size: few
V: TRBV19

CDR3: CASSLAPPRGGTDTQYF
DNA: TGTGCCAGCAGCTTAGCGCCTCCCCGGGGAGGCACAGATACGCAGTATTTT
J: TRBJ2-3
D: .
size: .
V: TRBV7-6

CDR3: CASSFGQGYTEAFF
DNA: TGCGCCAGCAGCTTCGGACAGGGCTACACTGAAGCTTTCTTT
J: TRBJ1-1
D: TRBD1
size: .
V: TRBV5-1

CDR3: CASSYRSVSSYNEQFF
DNA: TGTGCCAGCAGTTACCGTAGCGTTAGCTCCTACAATGAGCAGTTCTTC
J: TRBJ2-1
D: .
size: .
V: TRBV6-5

CDR3: CASSQGQGTHEQYF
DNA: TGTGCCAGCAGCCAGGGACAGGGGACACACGAGCAGTACTTC
J: TRBJ2-7
D: TRBD1
size: .
V: TRBV3-1/TRBV3-2

CDR3: CASRSDYGYTF
DNA: TGTGCCAGCAGGTCAGACTATGGCTACACCTTC
J: TRBJ1-2
D: .
size: once
V: TRBV28

CDR3: CAWHRGQNTEAFF
DNA: TGTGCCTGGCACAGGGGACAGAACACTGAAGCTTTCTTT
J: TRBJ1-1
D: TRBD1
size: .
V: TRBV30

CDR3: CSVGQGARSGYTF
DNA: TGCAGCGTCGGGCAGGGGGCAAGGAGTGGCTACACCTTC
J: TRBJ1-2
D: TRBD1
size: .
V: TRBV29-1

CDR3: CASSPSGGSTDTQYF
DNA: TGTGCCAGCAGCCCCAGTGGCGGGAGCACAGATACGCAGTATTTT
J: TRBJ2-3
D: .
size: .
V: TRBV5-4

CDR3: CASSLGGLDGETQYF
DNA: TGTGCCAGCAGCTTAGGTGGTCTAGATGGAGAGACCCAGTACTTC
J: TRBJ2-5
D: .
size: once
V: TRBV7-9

CDR3: CASSVWASGGAVNEQFF
DNA: TGTGCCAGCAGCGTATGGGCTAGCGGGGGGGCCGTGAATGAGCAGTTCTTC
J: TRBJ2-1
D: TRBD2
size: .
V: TRBV9

CDR3: CASSRVGGQAGNTIYF
DNA: TGTGCCAGCAGCCGGGTCGGGGGGCAGGCTGGAAACACCATATATTTT
J: TRBJ1-3
D: .
size: .
V: TRBV5-5

CDR3: CASSVDPRSRSYNEQFF
DNA: TGTGCCAGCAGCGTAGATCCCCGGAGTCGCTCCTACAATGAGCAGTTCTTC
J: TRBJ2-1
D: .
size: .
V: TRBV9

CDR3: CASSYSIAGTEAFF
DNA: TGTGCCAGCAGTTACTCGATCGCGGGCACTGAAGCTTTCTTT
J: TRBJ1-1
D: .
size: .
V: TRBV6-5

CDR3: CARPRQASGTYEQYF
DNA: TGTGCCAGACCCCGGCAGGCTAGCGGAACCTACGAGCAGTACTTC
J: TRBJ2-7
D: TRBD2
size: .
V: TRBV28

CDR3: CASSLGQGASEQFF
DNA: TGTGCCAGCAGTTTAGGACAGGGGGCCAGTGAGCAGTTCTTC
J: TRBJ2-1
D: TRBD1
size: .
V: TRBV6-4

CDR3: CASSRRGGGYQETQYF
DNA: TGTGCCAGCAGCCGCAGGGGCGGGGGGTACCAAGAGACCCAGTACTTC
J: TRBJ2-5
D: TRBD2
size: .
V: TRBV3-1/TRBV3-2